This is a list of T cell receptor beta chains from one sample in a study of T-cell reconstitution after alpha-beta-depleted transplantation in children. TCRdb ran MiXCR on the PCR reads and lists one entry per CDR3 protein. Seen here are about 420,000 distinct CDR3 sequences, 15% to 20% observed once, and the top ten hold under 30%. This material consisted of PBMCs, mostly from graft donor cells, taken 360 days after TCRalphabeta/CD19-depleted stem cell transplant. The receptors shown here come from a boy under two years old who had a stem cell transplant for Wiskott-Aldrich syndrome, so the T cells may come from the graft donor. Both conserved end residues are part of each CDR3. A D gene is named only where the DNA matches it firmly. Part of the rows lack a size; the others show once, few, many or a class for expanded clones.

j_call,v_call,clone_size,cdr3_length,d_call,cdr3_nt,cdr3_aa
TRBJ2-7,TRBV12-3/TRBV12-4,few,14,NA,TGTGCCAGCAGTCGGACTGATTTTCGCCCCGAGCAGTACTTC,CASSRTDFRPEQYF
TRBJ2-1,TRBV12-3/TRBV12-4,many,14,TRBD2,TGTGCCAGCAGGGGTTTAGCGGGAGCTCCTGAGCAGTTCTTC,CASRGLAGAPEQFF
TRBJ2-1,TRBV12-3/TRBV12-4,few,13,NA,TGTGCCAGCATGAGGGAGCAGGGGAGTGTGCAGTTCTTC,CASMREQGSVQFF
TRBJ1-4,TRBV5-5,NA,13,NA,TGTGCCAGCAGCCCACGCCTTGGGGAAAAACTGTTTTTT,CASSPRLGEKLFF
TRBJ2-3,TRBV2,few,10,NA,TGTGCCAGCAGTGAAGATGCGCAGTATTTT,CASSEDAQYF
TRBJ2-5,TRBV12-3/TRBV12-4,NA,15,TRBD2,TGTGCCAGCAGCCCTACTAGCGGGGGGGTCAAGACCCAGTACTTC,CASSPTSGGVKTQYF
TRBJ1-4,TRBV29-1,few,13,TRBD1,TGCAGCGCCCGGACAGGGCTAGGCGAAAAACTGTTTTTT,CSARTGLGEKLFF
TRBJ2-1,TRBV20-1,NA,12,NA,TGCAGTGCTAGCGGGGGCCGGGATGAGCAGTTCTTC,CSASGGRDEQFF
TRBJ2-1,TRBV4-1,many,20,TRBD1,TGCGCCAGCAGCCTCAGGTTGGACAGGGAAGGTGTGAGGGTCGAGGATGAGCAGTTCTTC,CASSLRLDREGVRVEDEQFF
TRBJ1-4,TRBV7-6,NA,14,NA,TGTGCCAGCAGTACCTCAGCAGGTTCAGCAAAACTGTTTTTT,CASSTSAGSAKLFF
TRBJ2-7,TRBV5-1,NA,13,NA,TGCGCCAGCAGCCCCGCAGGATCCTACGAGCAGTACTTC,CASSPAGSYEQYF
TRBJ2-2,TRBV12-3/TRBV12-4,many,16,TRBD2,TGTGCCAGCAGTTTTAGCGGGACTTCCTTAACCGGGGAGCTGTTTTTT,CASSFSGTSLTGELFF
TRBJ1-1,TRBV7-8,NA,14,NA,TGTGCCAGCAGCTTAGAGCGGGGGAACACTGAAGCTTTCTTT,CASSLERGNTEAFF
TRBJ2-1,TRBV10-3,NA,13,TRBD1,TGTGCCATAAGACGGGACAGCTACAATGAGCAGTTCTTC,CAIRRDSYNEQFF
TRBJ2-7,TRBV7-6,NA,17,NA,TGTGCCAGCAGCCCTAGCCCGAGGACAGCGAGCTCCTACGAGCAGTACTTC,CASSPSPRTASSYEQYF
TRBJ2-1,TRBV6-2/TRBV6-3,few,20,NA,TGTGCCAGCTGGCCCGGTAGGGGACACCTCGAGCCTACATCCTACAATGAGCAGTTCTTC,CASWPGRGHLEPTSYNEQFF
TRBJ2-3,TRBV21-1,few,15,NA,TGTGCCAGCACCTTAGCGGGAGAAAGCACAGATACGCAGTATTTT,CASTLAGESTDTQYF
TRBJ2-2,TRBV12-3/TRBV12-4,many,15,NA,TGTGCCAGCAGTCGGCCTTTAACGAACACCGGGGAGCTGTTTTTT,CASSRPLTNTGELFF
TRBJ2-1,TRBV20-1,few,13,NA,TGCAGGGCTGGGAATCTCCGGATGAATGAGCAGTTCTTC,CRAGNLRMNEQFF
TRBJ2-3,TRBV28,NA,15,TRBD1,TGTGCCAGCAGACCCTGGGCGACAGGGCTTAATACGCAGTATTTT,CASRPWATGLNTQYF